These 15 T cell receptor beta chains were all obtained from the same sample, sequenced in a study of OX40 agonist ivuxolimab in advanced cancers. TCRdb's table, derived via immunoSEQ multiplex PCR, lists solely in-frame clones and lacks some. The sample contains approximately 79,000 clones, about 90% of which appear only once. The sample here was CD4+ or CD8+ T cells sorted from blood, taken in a trial of the OX40 agonist ivuxolimab. These receptors were obtained from an adult with an advanced solid tumor such as melanoma, head and neck, liver or kidney cancer.

The CDR3: CASSYPTAPPGYTF. The CDR3 coding sequence is TGTGCCAGCAGCTACCCGACAGCCCCCCCTGGCTACACCTTC. The V call is TRBV5-5, the J call TRBJ1-2; maybe TRBD1 (5 bases). The CDR3 runs to 14 residues. Trimming cost V 3 bases and J 7 bases, with 16 bases left between them. Looked up from germline, CDR1 is SGHKS and CDR2 is YYEKEE (reference sequence).

The V gene is TRBV4-1, the J gene TRBJ2-2; D possibly corresponds to TRBD2 (5 bases). Germline CDR1 is MGHRA and CDR2 is YSYEKL. The CDR3 loop spans 14 amino acids. V was trimmed by 4 bases and J by 3 bases, leaving 9 bases between them. CDR3 sequence reads: CASSRWTDTGELFF. The CDR3 region has the DNA TGCGCCAGCAGCCGATGGACTGACACCGGGGAGCTGTTTTTT.

This sequence joins TRBV10-3 and TRBJ2-7, with D uncertain. Germline CDR1 ENHRY, CDR2 SYGVKD. This CDR3 contains 11 residues. Trimming took 3 bases from V and 3 from J, leaving 3 bases between them. The CDR3 loop is CAISDSYEQYF. The CDR3 DNA sequence: TGTGCCATCAGTGACAGCTACGAGCAGTACTTC.

CDR3 protein: CASSPAGTGLTDTQYF. The CDR3, as DNA: TGTGCCAGCTCACCCGCCGGGACAGGGCTTACAGATACGCAGTATTTT. The chain uses TRBV25-1 and TRBJ2-3; 9 positions agree with TRBD1. The CDR3 has 16 residues. With V trimmed by 8 bases and J by 3 bases, 12 bases remained unmatched. Per the germline V gene, CDR1 is MGHDK and CDR2 is SYGVNS.

The J gene is TRBJ2-7, the V gene TRBV5-1; 8 nucleotides agree with TRBD2. Germline lookup yields CDR1 SGHRS and CDR2 YFSETQ. V gave up 4 bases and J gave up 5 bases; unmatched junction bases: 8. This CDR3 has 14 amino acids. The CDR3 loop reads CASSARAGGNEQYF. The CDR3 DNA follows: TGCGCCAGCAGCGCCCGGGCGGGGGGTAACGAGCAGTACTTC.

The chain links TRBV5-1 to TRBJ1-2; 10 bases map to TRBD1. Germline V gene data show CDR1 as SGHRS and CDR2 as YFSETQ. This CDR3 spans 16 amino acids. The V gene end was trimmed by 3 bases and the J gene end by 6 bases; junction bases not matched to a gene: 11. DNA of the CDR3: TGCGCCAGCAGCTACCCGGGACAGGGGATGAATAATGGCTACACCTTC. This sequence encodes CASSYPGQGMNNGYTF.

The rearrangement uses TRBV5-4 and TRBJ1-1; a weak D match, TRBD1 (5 bases). V was pared by 3 bases and J by 0 bases, with 12 bases between. The CDR3 loop spans 15 amino acids. Looked up from germline, CDR1 is SGHNT and CDR2 is YYREEE (reference sequence). CDR3 amino acids: CASSWDVGVNTEAFF. DNA of the CDR3: TGTGCCAGCAGCTGGGACGTCGGGGTGAACACTGAAGCTTTCTTT. Supplemented by reference TRBV5-4 and TRBJ1-1, the full variable domain reads ETGVTQSPTHLIKTRGQQVTLRCSSQSGHNTVSWYQQALGQGPQFIFQYYREEENGRGNFPPRFSGLQFPNYSSELNVNALELDDSALYLCASSWDVGVNTEAFFGQGTRLTVV.

J is TRBJ1-2 and V is TRBV27; D remains ambiguous. Germline loops: CDR1 MNHEY, CDR2 SMNVEV (reference sequence). This CDR3 is built from 12 residues. V lost 0 bases to trimming and J lost 5 bases, with 4 bases between them. CDR3 sequence (DNA): TGTGCCAGCAGTTTATCAGGGTATGGCTACACCTTC. Its translation is CASSLSGYGYTF.

The genes are TRBV19 and TRBJ2-7, with D perhaps TRBD2 (5 bases). The V end lost 5 bases, the J end lost 3 bases, and 11 bases lay between the germline ends. CDR3 size: 13 residues. Germline V CDR1 and CDR2: LNHDA, SQIVND (reference sequence). CDR3 residues: CASSFGLIYEQYF. The CDR3 DNA reads TGTGCCAGTAGTTTTGGACTGATCTACGAGCAGTACTTC.

The chain has TRBV9 and TRBJ2-1; 8 positions match TRBD1. The V gene end was trimmed by 0 bases and the J gene end by 3 bases; junction bases not matched to a gene: 5. The CDR3 is 16 amino acids. Germline CDR1 and CDR2: SGDLS and YYNGEE. The CDR3 nucleotides read TGTGCCAGCAGCGTAGTCGGACAGGGATACTACAATGAGCAGTTCTTC. It specifies CASSVVGQGYYNEQFF.

The chain joins TRBV25-1 to TRBJ2-4; D tentatively fits TRBD1 or TRBD2 (5 bases each). Germline V gene data show CDR1 as MGHDK and CDR2 as SYGVNS. The germline V and J ends were trimmed by 8 bases and 1 base, with 15 bases remaining between them. The CDR3 length is 15 residues. The DNA for the CDR3 is TGTGCCAGCGTCCGGGACCCCCCGGCCAAAAACATTCAGTACTTC. Its translation is CASVRDPPAKNIQYF.

This clone was found a few times. This sequence joins TRBV11-2 and TRBJ2-7, with D unclear. The CDR3 contains 13 residues. With 3 bases removed from V and 7 bases from J, the gap between germline ends came to 13 bases. The germline V gene has CDR1 SGHAT and CDR2 FQNNGV. Written as DNA, the CDR3 is TGTGCCAGCAGCTTTGGTGCGACGTGGGAGCAGTACTTC. This sequence encodes CASSFGATWEQYF.

The rearrangement links TRBV29-1 to TRBJ2-2; 8 nucleotides match TRBD1. There are 14 residues in the CDR3. The V segment lost 8 bases and the J segment 4 bases; nucleotides outside the gene matches: 9. Germline V gene data show CDR1 as SQVTM and CDR2 as ANQGSEA. CDR3 sequence (DNA): TGCAGCACCACAGGGGGTGTCGGCACCGGGGAGCTGTTTTTT. It yields the protein CSTTGGVGTGELFF.

The rearrangement joins TRBV25-1 to TRBJ1-5; D possibly corresponds to TRBD1 (5 bases). Germline-derived CDR1 and CDR2 are MGHDK and SYGVNS. Between the trimmed V and J ends, which lost 2 bases and 6 bases, there was a span of 8 bases. The CDR3 consists of 13 residues. This CDR3 is CASSEQGIQPQHF. CDR3 nucleotides: TGTGCCAGCAGTGAACAGGGAATTCAGCCCCAGCATTTT.

The chain employs TRBV21-1 and TRBJ1-2; TRBD1 reflects the table's D call only, with no check against the DNA. TRBV21-1 is a documented pseudogene. This CDR3 region has 13 residues. CDR3 amino acids: CASMRDRGYGYTF. The CDR3 DNA sequence: TGTGCCAGCATGCGGGACAGGGGTTATGGCTACACCTTC.